This T cell receptor beta chain comes out of a study of CD8 T cells in ankylosing spondylitis. Germline assignment: CDR1 DFQATT and CDR2 SNEGSKA (reference sequence). The CDR3 length is 14 residues. Overall study results and limits: Matched ankylosing spondylitis synovial fluid reportedly contained a significantly enriched population of disease-linked clones. Within ankylosing spondylitis blood, a TCR beta motif made up of several highly homologous variants appeared to be characteristic.

Remarks on this clonotype: Its antigen is undetermined.

Making use of molecular barcodes, quantitative 5'-RACE generated TCR beta libraries. MiXCR, run by TCRdb on the 5' RACE reads, gives a single entry per CDR3 protein. The profile shows around 770,000 distinct CDR3 sequences, 12% of them singletons. Sequencing was performed on blood, either unsorted or a sorted T cell fraction (not recorded which). The TCR comes from a male donor with ankylosing spondylitis. The chain is built from TRBV20-1 and TRBJ2-7; 8 bases match TRBD2. CDR3 residues: CSLSEAGVAYEQYF. Here the CDR3 DNA reads TGCAGCTTAAGTGAAGCGGGGGTAGCCTACGAGCAGTACTTC.